This T cell receptor (beta chain) was obtained from a study of early T cells in non-severe SARS-CoV-2 infection. Individual cDNA molecules were tagged with unique molecular identifiers. TCRdb recomputed calls from the 5' RACE reads with MiXCR, one row per CDR3 protein. In the table there are about 54,000 distinct CDR3 sequences, roughly 7.6% of which are singletons. This clonotype appeared many times. The antigen is not known. The V gene lost 1 base and the J gene lost 2 bases, with 9 bases spanning the gap. Germline V lookup: CDR1 MNHEY, CDR2 SVGEGT. The CDR3 is made up of 14 amino acids. General study results and limits: Using VDJdb, the matching emphasized anti-spike CD8 responses while missing private and CD4 specificities.

This chain connects TRBV6-2 or TRBV6-3 to TRBJ2-7; D is uncertain. Sequenced material: whole blood, taken at baseline. The source is an adult who was a healthcare worker with PCR-confirmed SARS-CoV-2 infection or an uninfected control (not recorded which). CDR3 sequence: CASSYFGSTYEQYF. CDR3 coding DNA: TGTGCCAGCAGTTACTTTGGCAGTACCTACGAGCAGTACTTC.